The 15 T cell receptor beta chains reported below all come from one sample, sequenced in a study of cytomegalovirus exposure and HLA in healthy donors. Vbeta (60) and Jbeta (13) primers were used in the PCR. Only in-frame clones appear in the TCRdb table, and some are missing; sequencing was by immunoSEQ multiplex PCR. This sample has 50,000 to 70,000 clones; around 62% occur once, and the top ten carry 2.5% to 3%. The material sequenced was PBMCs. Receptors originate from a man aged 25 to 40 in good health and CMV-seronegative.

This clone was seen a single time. The CDR3 DNA reads TGTGCCAGTAGCACGACAGGGCGCTATGGCTACACCTTC. The encoded protein is CASSTTGRYGYTF. This chain links TRBV19 with TRBJ1-2, with 7 bases aligning to TRBD1. This CDR3 spans 13 amino acids. Germline V gene lookup returns CDR1 LNHDA and CDR2 SQIVND (reference sequence). The ends lost 6 bases at V and 4 bases at J; junction bases unmatched: 5.

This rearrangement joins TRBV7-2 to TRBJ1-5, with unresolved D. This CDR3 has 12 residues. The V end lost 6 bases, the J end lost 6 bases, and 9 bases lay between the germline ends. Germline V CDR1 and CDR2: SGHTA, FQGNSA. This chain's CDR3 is CASRSPPQPQHF. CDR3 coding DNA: TGTGCCAGCAGGTCTCCCCCTCAGCCCCAGCATTTT.

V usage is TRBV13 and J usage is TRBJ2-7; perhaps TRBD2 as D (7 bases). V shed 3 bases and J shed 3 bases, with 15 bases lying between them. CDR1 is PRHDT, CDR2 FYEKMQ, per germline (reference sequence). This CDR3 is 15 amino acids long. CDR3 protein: CASSLGGGGGYEQYF. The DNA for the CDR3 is TGTGCCAGCAGCTTGGGCGGCGGGGGCGGCTACGAGCAGTACTTC.

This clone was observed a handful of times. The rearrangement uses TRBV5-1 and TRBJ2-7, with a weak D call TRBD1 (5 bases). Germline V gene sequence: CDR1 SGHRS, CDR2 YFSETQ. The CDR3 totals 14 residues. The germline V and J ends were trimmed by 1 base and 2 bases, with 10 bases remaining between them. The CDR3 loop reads CASSLQGGAYEQYF. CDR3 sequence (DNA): TGCGCCAGCAGCTTGCAGGGTGGGGCCTACGAGCAGTACTTC.

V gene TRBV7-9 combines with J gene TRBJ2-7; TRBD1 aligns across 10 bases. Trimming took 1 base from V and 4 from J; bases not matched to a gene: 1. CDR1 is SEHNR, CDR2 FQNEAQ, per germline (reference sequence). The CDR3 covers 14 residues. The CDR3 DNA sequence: TGTGCCAGCAGCTTAGTGGACAGGGGGTACGAGCAGTACTTC. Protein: CASSLVDRGYEQYF.

The CDR3 is CSGARNEQFF. The CDR3 coding sequence is TGCAGCGGAGCCAGGAATGAGCAGTTCTTC. The chain links TRBV29-1 to TRBJ2-1; D not resolved. The CDR3 sequence is 10 residues long. Germline loops: CDR1 SQVTM, CDR2 ANQGSEA. V lost 7 bases and J lost 7, with 8 bases in between.

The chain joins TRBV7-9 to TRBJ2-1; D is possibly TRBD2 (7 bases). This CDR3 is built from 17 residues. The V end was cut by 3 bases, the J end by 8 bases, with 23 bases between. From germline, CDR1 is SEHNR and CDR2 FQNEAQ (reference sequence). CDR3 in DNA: TGTGCCAGCAGCTTTAGGGGGGGCGGACCCAACCGGGATGAGCAGTTCTTC. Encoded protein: CASSFRGGGPNRDEQFF.

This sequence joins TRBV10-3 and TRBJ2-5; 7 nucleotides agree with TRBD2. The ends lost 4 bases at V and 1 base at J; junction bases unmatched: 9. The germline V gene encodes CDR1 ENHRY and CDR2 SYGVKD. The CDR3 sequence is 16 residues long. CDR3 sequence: CAISVKWSSGQETQYF. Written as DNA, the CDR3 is TGTGCCATCAGTGTCAAATGGTCTAGCGGCCAAGAGACCCAGTACTTC.

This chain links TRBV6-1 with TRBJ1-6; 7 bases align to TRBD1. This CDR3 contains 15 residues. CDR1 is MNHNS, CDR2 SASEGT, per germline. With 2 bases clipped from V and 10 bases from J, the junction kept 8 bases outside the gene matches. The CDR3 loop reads CASSESGQDPSPLHF. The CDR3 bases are TGTGCCAGCAGTGAATCCGGACAGGATCCATCACCCCTCCACTTT.

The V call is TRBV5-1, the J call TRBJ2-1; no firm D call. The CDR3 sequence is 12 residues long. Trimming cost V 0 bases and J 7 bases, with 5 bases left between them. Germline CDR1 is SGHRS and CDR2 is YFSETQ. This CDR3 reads CASSLETNEQFF. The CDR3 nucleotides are TGCGCCAGCAGCTTGGAGACAAATGAGCAGTTCTTC.

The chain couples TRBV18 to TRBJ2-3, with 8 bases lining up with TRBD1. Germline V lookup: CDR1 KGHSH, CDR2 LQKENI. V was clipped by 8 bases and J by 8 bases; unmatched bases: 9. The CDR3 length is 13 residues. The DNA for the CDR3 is TGTGCCAGCCGACCAGGGGGCATGGGTACGCAGTATTTT. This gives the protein CASRPGGMGTQYF.

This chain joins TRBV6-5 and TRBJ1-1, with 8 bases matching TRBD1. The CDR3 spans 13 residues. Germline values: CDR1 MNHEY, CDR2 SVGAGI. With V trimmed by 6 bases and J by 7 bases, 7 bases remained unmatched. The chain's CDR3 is CASSWGQDNEAFF. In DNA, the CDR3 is TGTGCCAGCAGCTGGGGACAGGACAATGAAGCTTTCTTT.

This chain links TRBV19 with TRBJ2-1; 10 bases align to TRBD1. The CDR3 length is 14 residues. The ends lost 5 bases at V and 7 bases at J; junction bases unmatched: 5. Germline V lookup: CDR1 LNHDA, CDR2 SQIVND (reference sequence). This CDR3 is CASSDRGRRNEQFF. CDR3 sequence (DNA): TGTGCCAGTAGTGACAGGGGGCGCAGGAATGAGCAGTTCTTC.

The CDR3 protein is CSVEGELYEQYF. CDR3 nucleotides: TGCAGCGTTGAGGGCGAGCTCTACGAGCAGTACTTC. The chain couples TRBV29-1 to TRBJ2-7, with D unclear. The CDR3 spans 12 residues. Germline V gene sequence: CDR1 SQVTM, CDR2 ANQGSEA. V was clipped by 3 bases and J by 3 bases, with 9 bases between them.

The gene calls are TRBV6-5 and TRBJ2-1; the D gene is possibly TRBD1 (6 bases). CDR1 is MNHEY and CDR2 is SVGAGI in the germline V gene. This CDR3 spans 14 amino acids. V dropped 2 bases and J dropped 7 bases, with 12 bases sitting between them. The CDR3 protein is CASSYGGAMNEQFF. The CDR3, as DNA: TGTGCCAGCAGTTACGGGGGCGCTATGAATGAGCAGTTCTTC.